The source of this T cell receptor beta chain is a study of blood T cell repertoires in COVID-19. Study background: Sites in the United States, Italy and Spain provided acute and convalescent COVID-19 samples. Sources were T cells, B-cell-depleted T cells, or PBMCs; the material itself was cDNA or gDNA.

Per the original methods: Amplification with reference gene primers provided the estimates of nucleated cell counts. Assay: immunoSEQ multiplex PCR; the TCRdb copy retains only in-frame clones and omits some. V and J calls and clone size are given by that table; D and trimming were obtained from the DNA. The profile shows around 300,000 clones, 75% to 90% of them singletons. This clone came up once. The source is a woman aged 70-85 years with acute or convalescent COVID-19. The sample taken for sequencing was peripheral blood.

The CDR3 here is CASTRGSSGRFF. In nucleotides, the CDR3 is TGTGCCAGCACCCGAGGGTCTAGCGGGCGGTTCTTC. The V call is TRBV2, the J call TRBJ2-1; 8 bases are a match to TRBD2. V shed 7 bases and J 15 bases; nucleotides not matched to a gene: 11. The CDR3 loop spans 12 amino acids. CDR1 and CDR2 from the germline V gene are SNHLY and FYNNEI.